The 3 T cell receptor beta chains listed next were all sequenced from one sample in a study of blood T cell repertoires in COVID-19. Assay used: immunoSEQ multiplex PCR; TCRdb lists only in-frame clones, some missing. The sample contains roughly 300,000 clones, just over 85% of which appear only once. The sequencing sample was made of PBMCs or T cells enriched from blood (not recorded which). Every receptor here comes from a man aged 25 to 45 who had recovered from COVID-19.

This clone was detected once. This chain uses TRBV5-4 with TRBJ1-5; D might be TRBD1 (6 bases). V was cut by 4 bases and J by 7 bases, with 15 bases left in between. The germline gives CDR1 SGHNT, CDR2 YYREEE (reference sequence). CDR3 length: 14 residues. In nucleotides, the CDR3 is TGTGCCAGCAGCATCCAGGGGTCCTCACAGCCCCAGCATTTT. It translates to CASSIQGSSQPQHF.

This clone was detected a few times. The chain has TRBV13 and TRBJ1-6; TRBD1 agrees at 8 bases. The germline CDR1 and CDR2 sequences are PRHDT and FYEKMQ (reference sequence). J was trimmed by 6 bases and V by 11 bases; bases with no gene match: 9. This CDR3 has 14 amino acids. The CDR3 spells CASRTGIINSPLHF. Written as DNA, the CDR3 is TGTGCCTCCCGGACAGGGATAATTAATTCACCCCTCCACTTT.

The chain carries TRBV27 and TRBJ1-6; no definite D call. Germline CDR1 and CDR2: MNHEY and SMNVEV (reference sequence). The ends were cut back, 4 bases at V and 10 bases at J, with 17 bases in the middle. The CDR3 consists of 15 residues. The CDR3 region has the DNA TGTGCCAGCAGTTCCTGGACGCGTCCGGGATCACCCCTCCACTTT. Translating gives CASSSWTRPGSPLHF.